One and the same sample provided the 7 T cell receptor beta chains below, sequenced in a study of OX40 agonist ivuxolimab in advanced cancers. Some clones are missing from TCRdb's copy, which holds only in-frame ones; the method was immunoSEQ multiplex PCR. The top ten hold 2% to 3% of the sample, which has roughly 62,000 clones, 84% seen once. The sequencing here drew on CD4+ or CD8+ T cells sorted from blood, taken in a trial of the OX40 agonist ivuxolimab. These receptors all come from an adult with an advanced solid tumor such as melanoma, head and neck, liver or kidney cancer.

The rearrangement joins TRBV7-9 to TRBJ2-7; TRBD2 matches 7 bases. The CDR3 spans 15 residues. The V gene's germline CDR1 is SEHNR and CDR2 FQNEAQ (reference sequence). The J segment lost 2 bases and the V segment lost 5 bases, leaving 9 bases of the junction unmatched. The DNA for the CDR3 is TGTGCCAGCAGCCCTCTCCGGGGGGATACCTACGAGCAGTACTTC. Its protein product is CASSPLRGDTYEQYF. Looking up the rest from reference TRBV7-9 and TRBJ2-7 gives the full variable domain: DTGVSQNPRHKITKRGQNVTFRCDPISEHNRLYWYRQTLGQGPEFLTYFQNEAQLEKSRLLSDRFSAERPKGSFSTLEIQRTEQGDSAMYLCASSPLRGDTYEQYFGPGTRLTVT.

The chain recombines TRBV19 with TRBJ1-1; 7 bases agree with TRBD1. Germline CDR1 reads LNHDA; CDR2 reads SQIVND (reference sequence). The CDR3 is 18 amino acids. With 2 bases clipped from V and 0 bases from J, the junction kept 12 bases outside the gene matches. CDR3: CASSILGQRLTMNTEAFF. As DNA, the CDR3 is TGTGCCAGTAGTATACTGGGACAGCGATTGACAATGAACACTGAAGCTTTCTTT.

CDR3 protein: CASSLGGGVRETQYF. The DNA of the CDR3 is TGTGCCAGCAGCCTGGGAGGTGGGGTTCGGGAGACCCAGTACTTC. V usage is TRBV11-3 and J usage is TRBJ2-5, with D possibly TRBD2 on 6 matching bases. CDR3 size: 15 residues. Between the trimmed V and J ends, which lost 5 bases and 5 bases, there was a span of 18 bases. CDR1 and CDR2 from the germline V gene are SGHNT and YENEEA. The full variable domain, rest sourced from reference TRBV11-3 and TRBJ2-5, is EAGVVQSPRYKIIEKKQPVAFWCNPISGHNTLYWYLQNLGQGPELLIRYENEEAVDDSQLPKDRFSAERLKGVDSTLKIQPAELGDSAVYLCASSLGGGVRETQYFGPGTRLLVL.

The V call is TRBV5-1, the J call TRBJ1-6, with D possibly being TRBD1 (6 bases). Germline CDR1 and CDR2: SGHRS and YFSETQ. The CDR3 consists of 17 residues. V lost 1 base, J lost 10 bases, and 21 bases lay in between. CDR3: CASSLSRGGDLESPLHF. Here the CDR3 DNA reads TGCGCCAGCAGCTTGTCACGAGGGGGGGACCTGGAGTCACCCCTCCACTTT.

This sequence joins TRBV18 and TRBJ2-5, with 7 bases fitting TRBD1. The CDR3 contains 16 residues. V was pared by 3 bases and J by 5 bases, with 12 bases of the junction left unmatched. Germline CDR1 KGHSH, CDR2 LQKENI. CDR3 in amino acids: CASSPFLTGLEETQYF. The CDR3, as DNA: TGTGCCAGCTCACCCTTCTTGACAGGGTTGGAGGAGACCCAGTACTTC.

The chain combines TRBV27 with TRBJ1-1; a weak D match, TRBD1 (5 bases). Germline CDR1 is MNHEY and CDR2 is SMNVEV (reference sequence). This CDR3 is built from 17 residues. V was shortened by 2 bases and J by 2 bases, with 18 bases between the two germline ends. The CDR3 is CASSLQFTKGTNTEAFF. The CDR3, as DNA: TGTGCCAGCAGTTTACAATTCACAAAGGGGACCAACACTGAAGCTTTCTTT.

The rearrangement joins TRBV19 to TRBJ1-2; no clear D gene. Deletions cut 8 bases from V and 7 bases from J, with 8 bases between. The CDR3 is made up of 10 amino acids. From germline, CDR1 is LNHDA and CDR2 SQIVND (reference sequence). DNA of the CDR3: TGTGCCAGTTTAGGGCTTGGCTACACCTTC. Its translation is CASLGLGYTF.